Given below is one TCR beta chain in context. Its specificity is not known. The assay that was used to sequence DNA from cultured CD4+ T cells was the Oncomine TCR Beta short-read assay. One entry per CDR3 protein results from TCRdb running MiXCR on the PCR reads. The data show roughly 16,000 distinct CDR3 sequences, about 46% seen once. This sample stems from a study of vaccination and CD4 T cells after COVID-19. Treatment indicated: roughly 11-day PBMC culture with coronavirus spike peptide pools or control peptides (ViraFEST assay). J was trimmed by 8 bases and V by 7 bases; bases with no gene match: 7. This CDR3 has 15 amino acids. Per germline, CDR1 MNHNS and CDR2 SASEGT.

Source material: CD4+ T cells from blood, cultured in vitro. V usage is TRBV6-1 and J usage is TRBJ1-6, with 11 nucleotides matching TRBD1. This receptor was taken from a human donor who had recovered from COVID-19. The CDR3 DNA reads TGTGCCAGCACAGGACAGGGGGCGCGGGATTCACCCCTCCACTTT. Translation: CASTGQGARDSPLHF.